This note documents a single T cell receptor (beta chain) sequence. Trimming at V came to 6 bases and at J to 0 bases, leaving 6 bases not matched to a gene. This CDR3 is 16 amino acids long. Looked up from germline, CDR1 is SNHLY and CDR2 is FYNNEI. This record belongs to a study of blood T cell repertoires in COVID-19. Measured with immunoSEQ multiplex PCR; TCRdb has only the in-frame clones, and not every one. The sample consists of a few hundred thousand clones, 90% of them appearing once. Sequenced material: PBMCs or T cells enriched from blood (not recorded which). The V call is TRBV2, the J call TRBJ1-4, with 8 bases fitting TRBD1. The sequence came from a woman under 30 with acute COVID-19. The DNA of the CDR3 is TGTGCCAGCAGGCTCGGGACAGGTACAACTAATGAAAAACTGTTTTTT. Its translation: CASRLGTGTTNEKLFF.